A single TCR beta chain is shown here with its context. As yet, its antigen is unknown. A universal primer site was incorporated via template switching, and the cDNA contained unique molecular identifiers. MiXCR, run by TCRdb on the 5' RACE reads, gives a single entry per CDR3 protein. The sample has 200,000 to 250,000 distinct CDR3 sequences; over 13% are singletons. The sample originates from a study of identical twins. Study-level results: Conclusions were based on cross-sectional statistical analysis, without following the same donors. Cord blood's abundant beta clonotypes had fewer insertions, unlike memory repertoires. The degree of excess twin sharing was weaker in beta out-of-frame sequences.

Sequencing input: memory (CD45RO+) T cells sorted from blood. This clonotype originated in a woman under 30 in good health.

CDR3 sequence (DNA): TGCAGTGCTAGAGGGGCCGGGAGCAACTACGAGCAGTACTTC. This gives the protein CSARGAGSNYEQYF. The V call is TRBV20-1, the J call TRBJ2-7; tentative D call: TRBD2 (6 bases). V lost 1 base, J lost 3 bases, and 13 bases lay in between. CDR3 length equals 14 residues. The germline V gene encodes CDR1 DFQATT and CDR2 SNEGSKA (reference sequence).